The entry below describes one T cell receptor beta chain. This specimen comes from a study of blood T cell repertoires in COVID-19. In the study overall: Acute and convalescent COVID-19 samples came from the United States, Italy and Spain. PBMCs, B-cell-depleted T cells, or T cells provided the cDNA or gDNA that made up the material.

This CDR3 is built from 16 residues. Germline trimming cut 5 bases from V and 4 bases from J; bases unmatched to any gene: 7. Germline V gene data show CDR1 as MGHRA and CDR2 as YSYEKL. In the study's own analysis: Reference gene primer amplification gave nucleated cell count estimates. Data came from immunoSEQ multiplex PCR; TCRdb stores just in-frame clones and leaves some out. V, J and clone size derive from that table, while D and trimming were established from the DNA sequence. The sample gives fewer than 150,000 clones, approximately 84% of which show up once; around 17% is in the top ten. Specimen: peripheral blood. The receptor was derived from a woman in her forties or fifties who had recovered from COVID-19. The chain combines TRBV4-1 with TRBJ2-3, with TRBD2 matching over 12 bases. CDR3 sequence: CASSSRGLAGADTQYF. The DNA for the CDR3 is TGCGCCAGCAGCTCAAGGGGACTAGCGGGTGCAGATACGCAGTATTTT.